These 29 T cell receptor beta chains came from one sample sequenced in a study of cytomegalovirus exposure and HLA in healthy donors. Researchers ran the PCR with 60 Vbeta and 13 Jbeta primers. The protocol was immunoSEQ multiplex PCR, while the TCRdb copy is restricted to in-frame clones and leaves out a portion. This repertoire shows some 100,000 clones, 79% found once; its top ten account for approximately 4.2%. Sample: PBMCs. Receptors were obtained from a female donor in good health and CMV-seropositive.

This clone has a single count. The CDR3 coding sequence is TGTGCCAGCAGCCCAGGACTAGCGGAAACCGGGGAGCTGTTTTTT. It is translated as CASSPGLAETGELFF. J is TRBJ2-2 and V is TRBV4-2, with 10 bases fitting TRBD2. Germline CDR1 is LGHNA and CDR2 is YNFKEQ. The CDR3 runs 15 residues. Unmatched junction bases numbered 4, after V lost 4 bases and J lost 5 bases.

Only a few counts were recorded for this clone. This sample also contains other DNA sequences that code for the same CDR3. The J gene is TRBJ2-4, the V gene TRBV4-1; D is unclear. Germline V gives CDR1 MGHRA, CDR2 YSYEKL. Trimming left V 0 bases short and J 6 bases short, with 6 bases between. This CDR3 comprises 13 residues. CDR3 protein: CASSQDPGNIQYF. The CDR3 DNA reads TGCGCCAGCAGCCAAGATCCGGGAAACATTCAGTACTTC.

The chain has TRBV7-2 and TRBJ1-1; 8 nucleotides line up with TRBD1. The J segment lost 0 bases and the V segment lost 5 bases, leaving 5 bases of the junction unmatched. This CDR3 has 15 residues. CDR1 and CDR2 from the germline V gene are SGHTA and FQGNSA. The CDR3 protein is CASSPATGVNTEAFF. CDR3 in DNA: TGTGCCAGCAGCCCGGCGACAGGGGTGAACACTGAAGCTTTCTTT.

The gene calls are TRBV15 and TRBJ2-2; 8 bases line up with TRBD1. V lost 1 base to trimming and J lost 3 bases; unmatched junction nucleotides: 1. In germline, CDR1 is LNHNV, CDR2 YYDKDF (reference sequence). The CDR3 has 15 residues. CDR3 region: CATSRGDRYTGELFF. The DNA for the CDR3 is TGTGCCACCAGCAGAGGGGACAGGTACACCGGGGAGCTGTTTTTT.

The CDR3 DNA sequence: TGCGCCAGCAGCCAAGATTGGGCGGGTCGCTCCTACGAGCAGTACTTC. This encodes CASSQDWAGRSYEQYF. The chain employs TRBV4-3 and TRBJ2-7; TRBD2 is a possible D gene (5 bases). Trimming shortened V by 0 bases and J by 0 bases, and 12 bases separated the two germline ends. The CDR3 length is 16 residues. Germline CDR1 is LGHNA and CDR2 is YSLEER.

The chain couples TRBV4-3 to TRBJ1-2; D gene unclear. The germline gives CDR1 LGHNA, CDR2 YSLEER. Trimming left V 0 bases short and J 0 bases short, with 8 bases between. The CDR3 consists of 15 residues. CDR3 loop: CASSQDHNANYGYTF. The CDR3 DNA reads TGCGCCAGCAGCCAAGATCACAACGCTAACTATGGCTACACCTTC.

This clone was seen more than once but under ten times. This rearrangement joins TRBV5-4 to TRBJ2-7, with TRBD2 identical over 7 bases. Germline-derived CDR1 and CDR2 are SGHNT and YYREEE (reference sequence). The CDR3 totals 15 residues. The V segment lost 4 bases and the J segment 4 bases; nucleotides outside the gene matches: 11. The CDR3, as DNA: TGTGCCAGCAGCAGGTTGTGGGAGGGCCTATACGAGCAGTACTTC. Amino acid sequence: CASSRLWEGLYEQYF.

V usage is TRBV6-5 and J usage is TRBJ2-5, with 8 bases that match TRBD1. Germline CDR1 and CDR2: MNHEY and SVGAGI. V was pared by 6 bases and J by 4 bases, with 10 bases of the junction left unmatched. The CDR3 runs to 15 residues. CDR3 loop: CASSERRGRVETQYF. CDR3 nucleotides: TGTGCCAGCAGCGAGCGCAGGGGGCGCGTAGAGACCCAGTACTTC.

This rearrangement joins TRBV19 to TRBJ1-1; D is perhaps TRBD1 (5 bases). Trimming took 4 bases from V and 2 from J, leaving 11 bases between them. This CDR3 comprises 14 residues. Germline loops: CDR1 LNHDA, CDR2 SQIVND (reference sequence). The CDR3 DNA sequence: TGTGCCAGTAGTAACGGGGGAGCTAACACTGAAGCTTTCTTT. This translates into CASSNGGANTEAFF.

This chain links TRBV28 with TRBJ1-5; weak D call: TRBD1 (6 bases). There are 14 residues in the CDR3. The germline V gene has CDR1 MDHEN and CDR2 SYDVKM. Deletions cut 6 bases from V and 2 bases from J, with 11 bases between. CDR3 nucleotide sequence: TGTGCCAGCAGATTAGCAGGGGGCAATCAGCCCCAGCATTTT. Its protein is CASRLAGGNQPQHF.

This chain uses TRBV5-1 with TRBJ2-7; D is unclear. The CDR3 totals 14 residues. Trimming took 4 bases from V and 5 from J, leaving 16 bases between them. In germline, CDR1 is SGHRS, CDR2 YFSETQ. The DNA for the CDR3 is TGCGCCAGCAGCATGGAAGCCGCCCGTAACGAGCAGTACTTC. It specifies CASSMEAARNEQYF. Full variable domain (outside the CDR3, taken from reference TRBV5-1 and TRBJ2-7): KAGVTQTPRYLIKTRGQQVTLSCSPISGHRSVSWYQQTPGQGLQFLFEYFSETQRNKGNFPGRFSGRQFSNSRSEMNVSTLELGDSALYLCASSMEAARNEQYFGPGTRLTVT.

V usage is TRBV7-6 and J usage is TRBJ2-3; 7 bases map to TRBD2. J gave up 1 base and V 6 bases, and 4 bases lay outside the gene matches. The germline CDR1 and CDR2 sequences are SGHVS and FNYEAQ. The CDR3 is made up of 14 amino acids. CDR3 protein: CASSESGGTDTQYF. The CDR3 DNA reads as TGTGCCAGCAGTGAGAGCGGGGGCACAGATACGCAGTATTTT. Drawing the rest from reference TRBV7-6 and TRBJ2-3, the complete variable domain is GAGVSQSPRYKVTKRGQDVALRCDPISGHVSLYWYRQALGQGPEFLTYFNYEAQQDKSGLPNDRFSAERPEGSISTLTIQRTEQRDSAMYRCASSESGGTDTQYFGPGTRLTVL.

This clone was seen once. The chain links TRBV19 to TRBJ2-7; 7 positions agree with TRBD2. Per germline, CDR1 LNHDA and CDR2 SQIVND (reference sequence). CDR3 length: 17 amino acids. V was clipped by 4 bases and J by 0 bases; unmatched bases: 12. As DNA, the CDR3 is TGTGCCAGTAGTAGGAAGAATAGCGGGTTCCTCTCCTACGAGCAGTACTTC. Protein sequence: CASSRKNSGFLSYEQYF.

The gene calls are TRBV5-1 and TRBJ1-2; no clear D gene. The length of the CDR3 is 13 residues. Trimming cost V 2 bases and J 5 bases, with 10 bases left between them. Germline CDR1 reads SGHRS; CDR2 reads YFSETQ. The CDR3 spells CASSLAGEYGYTF. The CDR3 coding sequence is TGCGCCAGCAGCTTAGCCGGGGAATATGGCTACACCTTC.

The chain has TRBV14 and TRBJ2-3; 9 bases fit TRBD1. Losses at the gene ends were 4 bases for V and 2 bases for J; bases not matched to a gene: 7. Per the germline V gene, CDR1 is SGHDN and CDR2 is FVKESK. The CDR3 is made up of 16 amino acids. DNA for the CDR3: TGTGCCAGCAGCCTCGGACAGGGGCGGTACACAGATACGCAGTATTTT. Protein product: CASSLGQGRYTDTQYF.

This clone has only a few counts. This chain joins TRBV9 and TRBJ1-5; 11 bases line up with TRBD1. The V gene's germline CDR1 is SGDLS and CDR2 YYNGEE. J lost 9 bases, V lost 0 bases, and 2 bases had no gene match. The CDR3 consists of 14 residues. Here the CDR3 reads CASSVGDRGTPQHF. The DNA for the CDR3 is TGTGCCAGCAGCGTAGGGGACAGGGGGACGCCCCAGCATTTT.

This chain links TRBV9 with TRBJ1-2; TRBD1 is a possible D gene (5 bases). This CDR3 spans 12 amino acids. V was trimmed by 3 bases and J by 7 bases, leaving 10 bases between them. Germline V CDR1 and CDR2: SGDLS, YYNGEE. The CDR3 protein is CASSAGRGGYTF. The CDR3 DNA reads TGTGCCAGCAGCGCTGGAAGGGGTGGCTACACCTTC.

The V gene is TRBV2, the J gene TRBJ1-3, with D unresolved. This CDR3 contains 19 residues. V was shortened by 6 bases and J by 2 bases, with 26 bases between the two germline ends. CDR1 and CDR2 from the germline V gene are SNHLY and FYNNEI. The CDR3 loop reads CASSSRRVTHSRAGNTIYF. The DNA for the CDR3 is TGTGCCAGCAGCTCACGTCGAGTCACTCATAGCCGTGCTGGAAACACCATATATTTT.

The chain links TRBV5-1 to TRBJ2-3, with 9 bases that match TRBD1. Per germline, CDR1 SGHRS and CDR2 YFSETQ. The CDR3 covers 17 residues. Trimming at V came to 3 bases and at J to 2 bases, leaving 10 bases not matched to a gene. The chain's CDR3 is CASSSPPGQGYTDTQYF. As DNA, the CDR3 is TGCGCCAGCAGCTCACCACCGGGACAGGGATACACAGATACGCAGTATTTT. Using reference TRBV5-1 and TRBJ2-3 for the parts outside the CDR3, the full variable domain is KAGVTQTPRYLIKTRGQQVTLSCSPISGHRSVSWYQQTPGQGLQFLFEYFSETQRNKGNFPGRFSGRQFSNSRSEMNVSTLELGDSALYLCASSSPPGQGYTDTQYFGPGTRLTVL.

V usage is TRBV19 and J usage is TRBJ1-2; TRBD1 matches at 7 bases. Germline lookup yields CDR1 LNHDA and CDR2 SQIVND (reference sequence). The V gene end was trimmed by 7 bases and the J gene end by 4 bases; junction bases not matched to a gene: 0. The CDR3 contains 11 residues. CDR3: CASTGGYGYTF. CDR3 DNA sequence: TGTGCCAGTACAGGGGGCTATGGCTACACCTTC.

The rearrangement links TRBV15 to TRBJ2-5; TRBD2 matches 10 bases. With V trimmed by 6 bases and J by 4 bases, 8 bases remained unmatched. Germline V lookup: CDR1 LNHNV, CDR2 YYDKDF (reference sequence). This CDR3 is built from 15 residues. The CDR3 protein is CATSRSGGAGETQYF. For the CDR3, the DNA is TGTGCCACCAGTAGAAGCGGGGGGGCCGGAGAGACCCAGTACTTC.

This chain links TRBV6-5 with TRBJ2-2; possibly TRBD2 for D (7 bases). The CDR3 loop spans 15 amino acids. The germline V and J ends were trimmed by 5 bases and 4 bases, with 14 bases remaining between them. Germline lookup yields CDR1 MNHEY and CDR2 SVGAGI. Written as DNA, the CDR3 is TGTGCCAGCAGTCGGAAAGGGGGGGTCACCGGGGAGCTGTTTTTT. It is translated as CASSRKGGVTGELFF.

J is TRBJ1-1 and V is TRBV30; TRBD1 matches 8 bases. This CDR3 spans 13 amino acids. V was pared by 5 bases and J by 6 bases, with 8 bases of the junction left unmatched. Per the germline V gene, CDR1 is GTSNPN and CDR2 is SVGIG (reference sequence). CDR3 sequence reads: CAWAGGQNAEAFF. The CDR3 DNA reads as TGTGCCTGGGCAGGGGGCCAAAATGCTGAAGCTTTCTTT.

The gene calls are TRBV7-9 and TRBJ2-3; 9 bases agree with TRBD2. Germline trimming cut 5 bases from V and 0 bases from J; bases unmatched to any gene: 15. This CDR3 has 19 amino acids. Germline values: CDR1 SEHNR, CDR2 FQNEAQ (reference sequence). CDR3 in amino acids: CASSPPYGREGPSTDTQYF. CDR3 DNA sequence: TGTGCCAGCAGCCCCCCGTACGGGCGGGAGGGCCCTAGCACAGATACGCAGTATTTT.

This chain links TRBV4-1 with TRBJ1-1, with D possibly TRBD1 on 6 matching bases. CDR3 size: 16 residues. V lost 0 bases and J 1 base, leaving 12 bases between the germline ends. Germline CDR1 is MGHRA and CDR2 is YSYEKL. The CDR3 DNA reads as TGCGCCAGCAGCCAAGACCGGACAGCGACGAACACTGAAGCTTTCTTT. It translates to CASSQDRTATNTEAFF.

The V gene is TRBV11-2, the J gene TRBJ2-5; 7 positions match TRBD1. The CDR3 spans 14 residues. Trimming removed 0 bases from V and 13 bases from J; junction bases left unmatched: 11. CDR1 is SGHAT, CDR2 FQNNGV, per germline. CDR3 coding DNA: TGTGCCAGCAGCTTAGATCCCGGCAGGGGGTATCGGTACTTC. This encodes CASSLDPGRGYRYF.

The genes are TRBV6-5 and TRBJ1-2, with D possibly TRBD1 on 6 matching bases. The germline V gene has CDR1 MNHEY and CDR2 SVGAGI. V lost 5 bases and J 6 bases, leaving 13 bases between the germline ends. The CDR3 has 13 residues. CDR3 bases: TGTGCCAGCAGTGCACAGGGTAGGAATGGCTACACCTTC. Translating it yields CASSAQGRNGYTF.

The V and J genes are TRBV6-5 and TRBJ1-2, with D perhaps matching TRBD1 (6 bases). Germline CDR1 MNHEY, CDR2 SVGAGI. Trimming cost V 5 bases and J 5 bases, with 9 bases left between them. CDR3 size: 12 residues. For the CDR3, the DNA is TGTGCCAGCAGTGAACAGGGTTATGGCTACACCTTC. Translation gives CASSEQGYGYTF.

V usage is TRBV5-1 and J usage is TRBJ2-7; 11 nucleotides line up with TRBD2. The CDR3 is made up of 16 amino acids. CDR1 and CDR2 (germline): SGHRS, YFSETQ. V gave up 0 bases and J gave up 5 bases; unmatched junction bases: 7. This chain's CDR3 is CASSLALSGRADEQYF. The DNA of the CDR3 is TGCGCCAGCAGCTTGGCCCTTAGCGGGAGGGCTGACGAGCAGTACTTC.